This TCR beta chain was captured in a study of blood T cells in healthy people across ages. Study-level points and caveats: In long-lived donors, naive CD4+ cell counts and diversity exceeded those of aged donors. The percentage of naive T cells correlated strongly with TCR beta diversity. Roughly linearly, TCR beta diversity per million T cells fell as age increased.

CDR3 length: 15 residues. Germline CDR1 SEHNR, CDR2 FQNEAQ (reference sequence). The V end lost 1 base, the J end lost 5 bases, and 14 bases lay between the germline ends. This clonotype was seen a handful of times. Its matching antigen is unknown. A J-beta primer mix and a sample-barcoded 5' primer were used in a second PCR of roughly 6 to 12 cycles. TCRdb processed the 5' RACE reads anew with MiXCR; each CDR3 protein has one entry. The data contain hundreds of thousands of distinct CDR3 sequences, around 24% of them singletons. The data also belong to a second study, concerning T cells of mothers and their children. That work adds: Overlap measured in related mother-child pairs was slightly, non-significantly higher than in unrelated pairs.

This TCR derives from a boy younger than 18 in good health. This rearrangement joins TRBV7-9 to TRBJ2-5; D unclear. Sequencing was done on a sample of blood. CDR3 bases: TGTGCCAGCAGCTTAGGGCCAACCCCCCGGGAGACCCAGTACTTC. It yields the protein CASSLGPTPRETQYF.